The 32 T cell receptor beta chains in this list originate from one sample, sequenced in a study of CD8 T cells in ankylosing spondylitis. TCRdb redid the calling of the 5' RACE reads with MiXCR, one entry per CDR3 protein. Of some 130,000 distinct CDR3 sequences in the sample, just under 7.5% were seen once. The sample consisted of blood, either unsorted or a sorted T cell fraction (not recorded which). The receptors stem from a female donor with ankylosing spondylitis or in good health (not recorded which).

This clonotype has more than one count but fewer than ten. The chain combines TRBV11-2 with TRBJ2-1; D gene ambiguous. Germline assignment: CDR1 SGHAT and CDR2 FQNNGV. This CDR3 region has 14 residues. Trimming took 4 bases from V and 8 from J, leaving 15 bases between them. CDR3: CASSSSSYWDEQFF. The CDR3 DNA is TGTGCCAGCAGCTCCTCCTCCTATTGGGATGAGCAGTTCTTC.

This clonotype was seen only a few times. The chain recombines TRBV10-3 with TRBJ2-7; D possibly matches TRBD1 or TRBD2 (6 bases each). The V gene's germline CDR1 is ENHRY and CDR2 SYGVKD. This CDR3 is built from 16 residues. The V and J ends lost 0 bases and 3 bases respectively, with 15 bases between them. This chain's CDR3 is CAISESRLRGVYEQYF. CDR3 bases: TGTGCCATCAGTGAGTCACGACTGAGGGGGGTCTACGAGCAGTACTTC.

This clonotype was recorded at least ten times. The V gene is TRBV20-1, the J gene TRBJ1-1, with D possibly being TRBD1 (5 bases). Trimming removed 0 bases from V and 6 bases from J, with 17 bases in between. The CDR3 length is 15 residues. CDR1 is DFQATT and CDR2 is SNEGSKA in the germline V gene (reference sequence). CDR3 sequence (DNA): TGCAGTGCTAGAGATCAGACCCAGGGTCGGCCTGAAGCTTTCTTT. As protein: CSARDQTQGRPEAFF.

This clonotype was found many times. This sequence joins TRBV12-3 or TRBV12-4 and TRBJ2-1, with 8 positions matching TRBD2. The CDR3 length is 15 residues. V lost 5 bases to trimming and J lost 5 bases; unmatched junction nucleotides: 8. Written as DNA, the CDR3 is TGTGCCAGCAGTCCCAGCGGGGGCCCCAACAATGAGCAGTTCTTC. Residues: CASSPSGGPNNEQFF.

This clonotype was detected many times. In nucleotides, the CDR3 is TGCGCCAGCAGCCACGAGGGGGAGACCCAGTACTTC. Protein: CASSHEGETQYF. This chain uses TRBV5-1 with TRBJ2-5; D may correspond to TRBD1 or TRBD2 (5 bases each). The CDR3 loop spans 12 amino acids. Trimming pared 4 bases from V and 5 bases from J, leaving 9 bases between. Germline V gene lookup returns CDR1 SGHRS and CDR2 YFSETQ.

CDR3: CASSRPSVGVRGYTF. The CDR3, as DNA: TGTGCCAGCAGTAGGCCGAGTGTGGGGGTACGTGGCTACACCTTC. The V call is TRBV6-4, the J call TRBJ1-2; D perhaps matches TRBD1 (5 bases). The CDR3 runs 15 residues. In germline, CDR1 is MRHNA, CDR2 SNTAGT. Trimming cost V 5 bases and J 7 bases, with 20 bases left between them.

The gene calls are TRBV11-1 and TRBJ2-7; a possible D gene is TRBD2 (5 bases). This CDR3 is built from 13 residues. V was pared by 7 bases and J by 8 bases, with 18 bases between. The germline CDR1 and CDR2 sequences are SGHAT and FQDESV (reference sequence). The CDR3 nucleotides read TGTGCCAGCAAGAGGGCCGACACCCCCAAGCAGTACTTC. This encodes CASKRADTPKQYF.

This clonotype was detected many times. The chain uses TRBV6-1 and TRBJ1-1; 8 bases map to TRBD1. Germline values: CDR1 MNHNS, CDR2 SASEGT. The CDR3 consists of 13 residues. With 6 bases clipped from V and 7 bases from J, the junction kept 7 bases outside the gene matches. In DNA form, the CDR3 reads TGTGCCAGCAGACCTGGACAGGGTCTTGAAGCTTTCTTT. It specifies CASRPGQGLEAFF.

This clonotype was found many times. The chain is built from TRBV4-3 and TRBJ1-2; 9 positions agree with TRBD1. This CDR3 region has 15 residues. Germline V gene data show CDR1 as LGHNA and CDR2 as YSLEER. The V gene end was trimmed by 0 bases and the J gene end by 8 bases; junction bases not matched to a gene: 7. The DNA of the CDR3 is TGCGCCAGCAGCCAAGATGTGGGACAGGGAAGAGGCTACACCTTC. It codes for CASSQDVGQGRGYTF.

The V and J genes are TRBV5-1 and TRBJ2-1, with 10 nucleotides matching TRBD2. The V segment lost 0 bases and the J segment 8 bases; nucleotides outside the gene matches: 5. Germline-derived CDR1 and CDR2 are SGHRS and YFSETQ. The CDR3 is made up of 15 amino acids. Here the CDR3 reads CASSLGAGGLDEQFF. DNA of the CDR3: TGCGCCAGCAGCTTGGGAGCGGGGGGGCTTGATGAGCAGTTCTTC.

The V and J genes are TRBV25-1 and TRBJ1-2; unclear D gene. In germline, CDR1 is MGHDK, CDR2 SYGVNS. This CDR3 region has 15 residues. V was clipped by 6 bases and J by 5 bases, with 19 bases between them. This CDR3 reads CASREDGSSPYGYTF. CDR3 DNA sequence: TGTGCCAGCAGAGAAGACGGGTCTTCTCCTTATGGCTACACCTTC.

In DNA, the CDR3 is TGTGCCAGCAGCTATAGGGACAGGACCCGGATCTATGGCTACACCTTC. Translated: CASSYRDRTRIYGYTF. The rearrangement joins TRBV5-4 to TRBJ1-2, with TRBD1 matching over 8 bases. The CDR3 contains 16 residues. V lost 3 bases to trimming and J lost 4 bases; unmatched junction nucleotides: 11. Per germline, CDR1 SGHNT and CDR2 YYREEE (reference sequence).

This clonotype was seen many times. The J gene is TRBJ1-1, the V gene TRBV4-1, with TRBD1 matching 7 bases. CDR3 size: 13 residues. With V trimmed by 0 bases and J by 10 bases, 5 bases remained unmatched. Germline CDR1 reads MGHRA; CDR2 reads YSYEKL. Written as DNA, the CDR3 is TGCGCCAGCAGCCAAGAGGAGCCAGGGGGAGCTTTCTTT. Amino acids: CASSQEEPGGAFF.

The chain carries TRBV13 and TRBJ2-7; tentatively, D is TRBD2 (7 bases). V gave up 6 bases and J gave up 4 bases, with 16 bases separating them. The CDR3 extends over 14 amino acids. Germline V CDR1 and CDR2: PRHDT, FYEKMQ (reference sequence). Here the CDR3 DNA reads TGTGCCAGCAGAATCTTCGGGGGGCGGTACGAGCAGTACTTC. It specifies CASRIFGGRYEQYF.

This clonotype was found many times. The chain uses TRBV4-2 and TRBJ2-7; the D gene is possibly TRBD1 (6 bases). The CDR3 sequence is 13 residues long. Germline CDR1 and CDR2: LGHNA and YNFKEQ. V lost 0 bases, J lost 3 bases, and 6 bases lay in between. In DNA form, the CDR3 reads TGTGCCAGCAGCCAAGACAGGGGCTACGAGCAGTACTTC. Encoded protein: CASSQDRGYEQYF.

This clonotype was detected ten times or more. The rearrangement joins TRBV20-1 to TRBJ1-1; D is ambiguous. The CDR3 extends over 16 amino acids. V was cut by 2 bases and J by 2 bases, with 18 bases left in between. The germline gives CDR1 DFQATT, CDR2 SNEGSKA (reference sequence). CDR3 in amino acids: CSARSTYRRDNTEAFF. CDR3 in DNA: TGCAGTGCTAGATCCACCTACCGGCGGGATAACACTGAAGCTTTCTTT.

This clonotype has at least ten counts. The chain recombines TRBV3-1 with TRBJ2-3; D gene uncertain. Trimming removed 2 bases from V and 6 bases from J, with 3 bases in between. The germline V gene has CDR1 LGHDT and CDR2 YNNKEL (reference sequence). This CDR3 spans 11 amino acids. The DNA for the CDR3 is TGTGCCAGCAGCCAATTCGATACGCAGTATTTT. This gives the protein CASSQFDTQYF.

This clonotype was counted ten times or more. The rearrangement links TRBV5-1 to TRBJ2-5; 8 bases align to TRBD1. This CDR3 region has 15 residues. In germline, CDR1 is SGHRS, CDR2 YFSETQ. Trimming cost V 0 bases and J 5 bases; bases outside gene matches: 6. CDR3 sequence (DNA): TGCGCCAGCAGCTTGGTAGTGGGACAGGTGGAGACCCAGTACTTC. Translation: CASSLVVGQVETQYF.

On this clonotype itself: A much larger clone lies a single base off, so this may be a read error. The V call is TRBV7-9, the J call TRBJ2-5; TRBD1 or TRBD2 may be the D gene (5 bases each). The CDR3 sequence is 14 residues long. The V gene's germline CDR1 is SEHNR and CDR2 FQNEAQ (reference sequence). This chain's CDR3 is CASSRSGARETLYF. The CDR3 bases are TGTGCCAGCAGCAGATCCGGGGCAAGGGAGACCCTGTACTTC. The full variable domain, completed using reference TRBV7-9 and TRBJ2-5, is DTGVSQNPRHKITKRGQNVTFRCDPISEHNRLYWYRQTLGQGPEFLTYFQNEAQLEKSRLLSDRFSAERPKGSFSTLEIQRTEQGDSAMYLCASSRSGARETLYFGPGTRLLVL.

This clonotype was counted ten times or more. The rearrangement joins TRBV5-1 to TRBJ2-1; D might be TRBD1 (5 bases). The V gene lost 4 bases and the J gene lost 2 bases, with 13 bases spanning the gap. CDR1 SGHRS and CDR2 YFSETQ come from the germline V gene. CDR3 size: 15 residues. CDR3: CASSKTRGTYNEQFF. CDR3 in DNA: TGCGCCAGCAGCAAAACAAGGGGAACCTACAATGAGCAGTTCTTC.

Many counts were recorded for this clonotype. This rearrangement joins TRBV4-1 to TRBJ2-5; 9 bases align to TRBD2. The V segment lost 3 bases and the J segment 10 bases; nucleotides outside the gene matches: 27. CDR3 length: 20 residues. Germline assignment: CDR1 MGHRA and CDR2 YSYEKL. DNA for the CDR3: TGCGCCAGCAGCCACCACAGGGGAGTTGAGCGGGGGGCGGGGTCTTGGAACCAGTACTTC. It yields the protein CASSHHRGVERGAGSWNQYF.

This clonotype was recorded at least ten times. V is TRBV12-3 or TRBV12-4 and J is TRBJ1-1; D gene unclear. The CDR3 is 16 residues long. V lost 5 bases, J lost 7 bases, and 23 bases lay in between. CDR3 nucleotides: TGTGCCAGCAGTGAATGGACCCCCCGGGGTCGCGATGAAGCTTTCTTT. It encodes CASSEWTPRGRDEAFF.

This clonotype occurred many times. V usage is TRBV12-3 or TRBV12-4 and J usage is TRBJ2-7; 8 bases are a match to TRBD1. J was trimmed by 3 bases and V by 8 bases; bases with no gene match: 15. There are 16 residues in the CDR3. The CDR3: CASRRSSDRGSYEQYF. The CDR3 DNA reads as TGTGCCAGCCGCCGGAGTAGCGACAGGGGTAGCTACGAGCAGTACTTC.

This clonotype has a count of ten or more. The gene calls are TRBV4-2 and TRBJ2-5; no definite D call. Germline V gene data show CDR1 as LGHNA and CDR2 as YNFKEQ. With 0 bases removed from V and 0 bases from J, the gap between germline ends came to 11 bases. This CDR3 region has 16 residues. The CDR3 loop reads CASSQEERPNQETQYF. In DNA form, the CDR3 reads TGTGCCAGCAGCCAAGAGGAGAGGCCTAACCAAGAGACCCAGTACTTC.

This clonotype was seen many times. The J gene is TRBJ1-1, the V gene TRBV5-1; D gene uncertain. From germline, CDR1 is SGHRS and CDR2 YFSETQ. This CDR3 is 14 amino acids long. With 4 bases removed from V and 0 bases from J, the gap between germline ends came to 10 bases. The CDR3 sequence: CASSRDGLNTEAFF. The CDR3 nucleotides are TGCGCCAGCAGCCGCGACGGACTGAACACTGAAGCTTTCTTT. The entire variable domain, with the rest obtained from reference TRBV5-1 and TRBJ1-1, is as follows: KAGVTQTPRYLIKTRGQQVTLSCSPISGHRSVSWYQQTPGQGLQFLFEYFSETQRNKGNFPGRFSGRQFSNSRSEMNVSTLELGDSALYLCASSRDGLNTEAFFGQGTRLTVV.

This clonotype was observed many times. The CDR3 region has the DNA TGTGCCACCCGACACATCGGGGAAATCACAGATACGCAGTATTTT. Amino acids: CATRHIGEITDTQYF. The chain couples TRBV12-3 or TRBV12-4 to TRBJ2-3; D is possibly TRBD2 (5 bases). V was pared by 10 bases and J by 2 bases, with 19 bases between. The CDR3 extends over 15 amino acids.

On this clonotype itself: This may be a read error: a much more frequent sequence differs by one nucleotide. This chain connects TRBV9 to TRBJ2-7, with no clear D. CDR1 is SGDLS, CDR2 YYNGEE, per germline. The CDR3 has 13 amino acids. The CDR3 DNA sequence: TGTGCCAGCAGCGTAGGGACGTCGTACGGGCAGTACTTC. Protein sequence: CASSVGTSYGQYF.

This clonotype occurred a few times. This may be a read error: a much more frequent sequence differs by one nucleotide. V gene TRBV6-6 combines with J gene TRBJ2-5, with TRBD1 matching over 9 bases. The V segment lost 8 bases and the J segment 5 bases; nucleotides outside the gene matches: 6. The CDR3 has 13 residues. Germline CDR1 reads MNHNY; CDR2 reads SVGAGI (reference sequence). This CDR3 reads CASGTGLWETQYF. CDR3 bases: TGTGCCAGCGGGACAGGGCTGTGGGAGACCCAGTACTTC.

This clonotype was observed at least ten times. V gene TRBV27 combines with J gene TRBJ2-1; 10 bases are a match to TRBD2. After removal of 6 bases from V and 4 bases from J, the junction contained 9 bases not matched to a gene. CDR1 is MNHEY, CDR2 SMNVEV, per germline (reference sequence). CDR3 length: 16 residues. CDR3 nucleotides: TGTGCCAGCAGCCCGAGGGGGACTAGCGAATACAATGAGCAGTTCTTC. This gives the protein CASSPRGTSEYNEQFF.

This clonotype was seen many times. The J gene is TRBJ1-2, the V gene TRBV5-5, with D perhaps matching TRBD1 (5 bases). Germline V gene lookup returns CDR1 SGHKS and CDR2 YYEKEE (reference sequence). The ends were cut back, 4 bases at V and 4 bases at J, with 17 bases in the middle. The CDR3 is 15 residues long. The chain's CDR3 is CASSPGTGVGYGYTF. The CDR3 nucleotides read TGTGCCAGCAGCCCCGGCACGGGGGTTGGCTATGGCTACACCTTC.

This clonotype was counted at least ten times. The chain uses TRBV4-1 and TRBJ1-5; TRBD1 matches at 9 bases. V lost 0 bases and J lost 7; bases outside the gene matches: 4. This CDR3 region has 15 residues. The germline V gene has CDR1 MGHRA and CDR2 YSYEKL. CDR3 DNA: TGCGCCAGCAGCCAAGATACAGGGGGCTTGCAGCCCCAGCATTTT. Translating it yields CASSQDTGGLQPQHF.

This clonotype was observed a handful of times. V is TRBV7-6 and J is TRBJ1-2; no clear D gene. CDR3 length: 13 residues. Germline CDR1 SGHVS, CDR2 FNYEAQ. V lost 5 bases to trimming and J lost 6 bases, with 13 bases between them. This CDR3 is CASSRFDMDGYTF. The DNA for the CDR3 is TGTGCCAGCAGCCGCTTCGACATGGATGGCTACACCTTC.